Considering frequency, the clone carrying this TCR beta chain is medium-sized (0.01 to 0.1%). The data are from a study of T cell clusters in autoimmune cytopenias. Study-level background: TRB sequencing had a median about 49,000 reads and 2,350 distinct clonotypes per sample.

Roughly 40,000 genome equivalents of blood DNA were amplified for TRB. TRB rearrangements were amplified by touch-down multiplex PCR with mixed TRB-A/B primers. TCRdb reprocessed the multiplex PCR reads; each CDR3 protein has one entry and no DNA is given. The table for this sample gives 10,000 to 15,000 distinct CDR3 sequences. The CDR3 sequence is 16 residues long. Germline CDR1 and CDR2: DFQATT and SNEGSKA (reference sequence). These data were also filed under a second study, of T cell repertoires in aging, cancer and after chemotherapy. From that second work: Donors were grouped into six age bands spanning 30 or younger through 70 or older. Healthy donor repertoires were recorded over several months to years and showed clear clonal overlap.

The chain employs TRBV20-1 and TRBJ2-1; lacking DNA, the TRBD2 call made by TCRdb goes unchecked. The source is a human donor in good health. The sequenced sample consisted of peripheral blood. The CDR3 is CSARVRAGHSYNEQFF.